This paragraph reports one T cell receptor beta chain. It has no known antigen specificity. Qualities for individual bases were not recorded, and no much larger clone is one base off. From the cysteine through the phenylalanine, the CDR3 covers 14 amino acids. The CDR3 DNA has 42 bases and is translated from base 1. V has 5 bases trimmed and J has 1 base trimmed; junction bases matching no gene number 4. From a lookup of the germline V gene (reference sequence), CDR1 and CDR2 are LNHNV and YYDKDF. This specimen belongs to a study of shared clonotypes between healthy human individuals (dated by TCRdb to between 2020 and 2021). Turning to the overall study: The cohort included a few men and a couple of women between 18 and 49 years of age. For each donor, CD4 naive and CD4 memory were each run on three plates, CD8 naive on two plates, and CD8 memory on one plate. Blood TCR repertoires of about 5 healthy adults were deeply sequenced to estimate repertoire size and the extent of clonotype sharing between individuals. To increase sequencing depth and limit assay-specific biases, different laboratories used diverse techniques to prepare libraries and sequence TCR repertoires. Per donor, leukapheresis produced somewhere between about 0.9 and 9 billion PBMCs. Paper-wide results and their limitations: Compared with non-shared clonotypes, the clonotypes found in all four sorted-subset donors had higher generation probabilities. Even with the large sequencing depth, rarefaction of the sorted-subset datasets indicated that sequencing was incomplete. Across a few donors, about 4.5% of naive CD4, approximately 4% of naive CD8, approximately 2.5% of memory CD4, and 0.3% to 0.45% of memory CD8 clonotypes were shared. Pairwise subsampling led to the expectation that sequencing depth would affect the degree of clonotype sharing among donors. The genetic and exposure-history diversity represented was limited by the small number of donors. Naive subsets generally had larger estimated clonotype richness than memory subsets did. Sampling was limited to blood, and TCR repertoires in tissue likely differ from TCR repertoires in blood.

TCR CDR3 regions were amplified from genomic DNA by multiplex PCR using the deep immunoSEQ assay. For each cell subset, the extracted genomic DNA was distributed evenly across all wells of several immunoSEQ 96-well plates, and each plate served as one replicate. For sorted subsets, each replicate PCR was loaded with 200 ng genomic DNA, equivalent to approximately 27,000 T cell genomes. The purified libraries were quantified using a Qubit 3.0 fluorometer, sized with a Bioanalyzer 2100, and then quantified again using the KAPA Library Quantification kit. A separate single-read 150-cycle Illumina NextSeq 550 flow cell was used to sequence each immunoSEQ 96-well plate. In the original analysis: Because the immunoSEQ output held only junctional sequences and lacked quality scores, the filtering could not match the filtering applied to full-length reads. To assign V/J genes and CDR3, sequences were annotated using PyIR, a Python wrapper for IgBLAST v1.9, with IMGT germline references. Reads were removed for weak V/J assignments (E-value above 1e-6), missing CDR3, stop codons, out-of-frame junctions, or ambiguous translated residues. A V3J clonotype was defined by an identical inferred V gene, J gene, and CDR3 amino acid sequence. Percentage overlap between repertoires was calculated by dividing the number of shared unique clonotypes by the size of the smaller repertoire. Repertoire richness was assessed with RTK rarefaction, the Chao1 estimator, and Recon v2.1 estimates of unobserved clonotypes. Generation probabilities were computed with OLGA for all TCRbeta clonotypes obtained by the gDNA method from several donors. The immuneACCESS repertoire file appears here via TCRdb, limited to in-frame rearrangements. These files lack a portion of the clones; in checked studies, under half of the deficit traces to unresolved V genes, and the cause of the others is not known. The V and J calls and clone size come from that table; D and trimming were worked out from the DNA. A total of 600,000 to 750,000 clones appear in this sample, about 92% of them only once. The ten most abundant clones make up 30% to 40% of the sample.

Donors were healthy HIV-negative adults with no recently reported acute infections or vaccinations. Every donor was a Caucasian adult residing in Nashville, Tennessee, USA. The CD8 memory samples were a combination of magnetically selected CD45RO+ cells and CCR7-negative CD45RA+ effector memory (TemRA) cells. Blood was obtained by leukapheresis, after which PBMCs were separated by Ficoll-Histopaque density gradient centrifugation and cryopreserved in liquid nitrogen vapor phase. Analytical flow cytometry was used to check the purity and quantity of every magnetically sorted T cell population. From each sorted fraction, genomic DNA was isolated and quantified by UV absorbance on a Nanodrop 2000c.

In this chain, TRBV15 is recombined with TRBJ2-7, and 8 bases in between align with TRBD2. The specimen was memory CD8+ T cells from PBMCs. Per the publication, the cell subset or site label means: CD45RO+ cells pooled with CCR7-negative TemRA cells. The sequence was collected from a man younger than 35 in good health. Some clones in this sample may be carry-over from other donors' samples. Read as DNA, the sequence is TGTGCCACCAGCTTTAGCGGGATGTCCTACGAGCAGTACTTC. This is translated as CATSFSGMSYEQYF.